The source of this T cell receptor beta chain is a study of shared T cell receptors in the human thymus. With 4 bases removed from V and 3 bases from J, the gap between germline ends came to 10 bases. The germline V gene has CDR1 SQVTM and CDR2 ANQGSEA. The CDR3 spans 12 residues. Sequencing was performed with immunoSEQ multiplex PCR; in TCRdb, only in-frame clones are kept and a portion is missing. Among about 380,000 clones, roughly 94% were seen once, and the ten largest hold about 0.02%. The source material was thymocytes. The chain has TRBV29-1 and TRBJ2-7, with D unresolved. This TCR came from a human donor. The CDR3 sequence: CSVGGSHYEQYF. CDR3 in DNA: TGCAGCGTTGGGGGATCACACTACGAGCAGTACTTC.